This is a list of T cell receptor beta chains from one sample in a study of blood T cell repertoires in COVID-19. Only in-frame clones appear in the TCRdb table, and some are missing; sequencing was by immunoSEQ multiplex PCR. This table has about 150,000 clones, about 80% appearing once. The material sequenced was PBMCs or T cells enriched from blood (not recorded which). The receptor set was obtained from a man aged 50 to 60 who had recovered from COVID-19. The CDR3 runs from the conserved cysteine through the conserved F or W. Each record gives: J gene, V gene, D gene, clone size, CDR3 protein, CDR3 DNA. D genes are given only for firm matches. The size entry is marked missing in some rows and otherwise reads once, few, many or a size class.

>TRBJ1-5|TRBV7-2|TRBD1|.
CASSLGQIGNQPQHF
TGTGCCAGCAGCCTGGGACAGATCGGCAATCAGCCCCAGCATTTT
>TRBJ2-3|TRBV7-3|.|.
CASSQSGMGSGTDTQYF
TGTGCCAGCAGTCAATCGGGGATGGGGAGTGGCACAGATACGCAGTATTTT
>TRBJ1-4|TRBV7-9|.|.
CASSPLNEKLFF
TGTGCCAGCAGCCCCCTTAATGAAAAACTGTTTTTT
>TRBJ2-7|TRBV7-9|TRBD1|once
CASTDRSYEQYF
TGTGCCAGCACGGACAGGTCCTACGAGCAGTACTTC
>TRBJ1-1|TRBV4-1|.|.
CASSQGLGGAGTEAFF
TGCGCCAGCAGCCAAGGGCTTGGGGGGGCTGGCACTGAAGCTTTCTTT
>TRBJ2-2|TRBV19|TRBD1|once
CARSGTGVHGELFF
TGTGCCAGATCCGGGACAGGGGTTCACGGGGAGCTGTTTTTT
>TRBJ2-1|TRBV4-1|TRBD2|once
CASGNSGGAYNEQFF
TGCGCCAGCGGAAATAGCGGGGGGGCCTACAATGAGCAGTTCTTC
>TRBJ2-1|TRBV15|TRBD1|.
CATSNRIRGRYNDYNEQFF
TGTGCCACCAGCAACCGAATCAGGGGGCGATATAATGATTACAATGAGCAGTTCTTC
>TRBJ1-2|TRBV7-9|TRBD1|.
CASSPNTGDGYTF
TGTGCCAGCAGCCCCAATACAGGGGATGGCTACACCTTC
>TRBJ2-5|TRBV3-1/TRBV3-2|TRBD1|.
CASSHLRDRGKETQYF
TGTGCCAGCAGCCACCTCCGGGACAGGGGGAAAGAGACCCAGTACTTC
>TRBJ1-6|TRBV27|TRBD1|.
CASSIFPGTANSPLHF
TGTGCCAGCAGCATATTCCCAGGGACAGCCAATTCACCCCTCCACTTT
>TRBJ2-7|TRBV3-1/TRBV3-2|TRBD1|.
CASSQGFRGPYEQYF
TGTGCCAGCAGCCAAGGCTTCAGGGGGCCCTACGAGCAGTACTTC
>TRBJ2-3|TRBV18|.|.
CASSPQGLDTQYF
TGTGCCAGCTCACCACAGGGGCTTGATACGCAGTATTTT
>TRBJ1-4|TRBV18|TRBD1|few
CASSRNRGSTNEKLFF
TGTGCCAGCTCACGGAACAGGGGCTCAACTAATGAAAAACTGTTTTTT
>TRBJ1-1|TRBV29-1|.|.
CSVEDRSWGHRTEAFF
TGCAGCGTTGAAGATCGGTCGTGGGGGCATCGCACTGAAGCTTTCTTT
>TRBJ1-2|TRBV11-1|TRBD1|.
CASSSPYRGSLDGYTF
TGTGCCAGCAGCTCACCCTACAGGGGCTCCCTAGATGGCTACACCTTC
>TRBJ2-7|TRBV3-1/TRBV3-2|.|.
CASSQGRDIYEQYF
TGTGCCAGCAGCCAAGGTCGGGATATCTACGAGCAGTACTTC
>TRBJ2-3|TRBV24-1|TRBD2|.
CATSDLSGVGTDTQYF
TGTGCCACCAGTGACTTGAGCGGGGTTGGCACAGATACGCAGTATTTT
>TRBJ2-7|TRBV16|TRBD1|.
CASSPGGGTRDYEQYF
TGTGCCAGCAGCCCAGGGGGTGGAACCCGAGACTACGAGCAGTACTTC
>TRBJ1-2|TRBV29-1|.|few
CSVVGDGYTF
TGCAGCGTTGTAGGGGATGGCTACACCTTC
>TRBJ1-2|TRBV3-1/TRBV3-2|.|.
CASSLKLSGTRYGYTF
TGTGCCAGCAGCCTCAAGCTCTCCGGGACACGGTATGGCTACACCTTC
>TRBJ1-1|TRBV21-1|.|.
CARLLTGNTEAFF
TGTGCCAGACTTCTTACAGGGAACACTGAAGCTTTCTTT
>TRBJ1-5|TRBV19|.|.
CASRHGGRSNQPQHF
TGTGCCAGTAGACACGGGGGAAGAAGCAATCAGCCCCAGCATTTT